One sample yielded the 25 T cell receptor beta chains listed below, sequenced in a study of blood T cell repertoires in COVID-19 (dated by TCRdb to between 2020 and 2021). The library was produced with the immunoSEQ multiplex PCR assay. TCRdb's version of the immuneACCESS table is confined to in-frame rearrangements and falls short of the full clone set. An unresolved V gene accounts for under half of the shortfall where checked; the remainder is of unknown origin. For this sample there are some 270,000 clones; roughly 88% appear just once. Of the sample, approximately 6% falls within the top ten clones. The sequenced sample consisted of peripheral blood. The receptors were sampled from a woman older than 75 with COVID-19, enrolled during active disease.

The CDR3 DNA sequence: TGTGCCAGCAACTTACAGTACTACAATGAGCAGTTCTTC. This gives the protein CASNLQYYNEQFF. The chain has TRBV2 and TRBJ2-1, with no clear D. The germline V and J ends were trimmed by 7 bases and 3 bases, with 10 bases remaining between them. There are 13 residues in the CDR3. Germline CDR1 is SNHLY and CDR2 is FYNNEI.

The CDR3 region is CASSEVSETQYF. The CDR3 nucleotides read TGTGCCAGCAGTGAAGTGAGTGAGACCCAGTACTTC. The chain joins TRBV2 to TRBJ2-5; D uncertain. Trimming pared 1 base from V and 5 bases from J, leaving 5 bases between. Looked up from germline, CDR1 is SNHLY and CDR2 is FYNNEI. The CDR3 runs 12 residues.

V usage is TRBV5-1 and J usage is TRBJ2-1; TRBD1 is a possible D gene (5 bases). The V end lost 4 bases, the J end lost 3 bases, and 17 bases lay between the germline ends. The CDR3 spans 16 residues. In germline, CDR1 is SGHRS, CDR2 YFSETQ. CDR3 DNA: TGCGCCAGCAGCCTAGGGGCAGGGCCAGTCTACAATGAGCAGTTCTTC. Its protein is CASSLGAGPVYNEQFF.

The V and J genes are TRBV21-1 and TRBJ2-7; the DNA was not compared with TRBD1, the D call given in the table. TRBV21-1 counts as a pseudogene. The CDR3 runs to 16 residues. DNA for the CDR3: TGTGCCAGCCCCAAAAGTAAAGGGGTAAGCTCCTACGAGCAGTACGTC. This sequence encodes CASPKSKGVSSYEQYV.

The J gene is TRBJ1-1, the V gene TRBV2; TRBD1 matches at 10 bases. The CDR3 consists of 14 residues. Looked up from germline, CDR1 is SNHLY and CDR2 is FYNNEI. V lost 7 bases and J lost 1; bases outside the gene matches: 3. CDR3 amino acids: CASNGQGENTEAFF. DNA for the CDR3: TGTGCCAGCAACGGACAGGGGGAGAACACTGAAGCTTTCTTT.

In this sample, this clone turned up once. The chain joins TRBV7-2 to TRBJ1-5, with 8 nucleotides matching TRBD1. Germline CDR1 is SGHTA and CDR2 is FQGNSA. The CDR3 totals 15 residues. The V and J ends lost 4 bases and 6 bases, in that order; junction bases with no gene match: 8. CDR3 amino acids: CASSYGQGRGQPQHF. The CDR3 nucleotides read TGTGCCAGCAGCTACGGACAGGGTCGGGGTCAGCCCCAGCATTTT.

V is TRBV2 and J is TRBJ2-2; no firm D call. Germline CDR1 and CDR2: SNHLY and FYNNEI. V lost 4 bases and J 4 bases, leaving 16 bases between the germline ends. CDR3 length: 16 residues. The CDR3 region has the DNA TGTGCCAGCAGTGGAGAATCACAGTACCCCACCGGGGAGCTGTTTTTT. Translation gives CASSGESQYPTGELFF.

The chain has TRBV19 and TRBJ1-5; the D gene is possibly TRBD1 (6 bases). In germline, CDR1 is LNHDA, CDR2 SQIVND (reference sequence). The CDR3 is 15 amino acids. Trimming pared 5 bases from V and 8 bases from J, leaving 19 bases between. This CDR3 is CASSDPQGGSKPQHF. CDR3 coding DNA: TGTGCCAGTAGTGATCCACAGGGTGGCTCGAAGCCCCAGCATTTT.

The count of this clone is one. The chain uses TRBV11-2 and TRBJ1-4; 7 bases match TRBD1. The CDR3 is made up of 15 amino acids. V lost 3 bases and J lost 4; bases outside the gene matches: 5. Germline lookup yields CDR1 SGHAT and CDR2 FQNNGV. Here the CDR3 DNA reads TGTGCCAGCAGCTTGGGGGGACAGCTTAATGAAAAACTGTTTTTT. It is translated as CASSLGGQLNEKLFF.

The rearrangement joins TRBV30 to TRBJ2-7; 7 bases line up with TRBD2. Germline V gene sequence: CDR1 GTSNPN, CDR2 SVGIG (reference sequence). This CDR3 is built from 16 residues. Trimming removed 3 bases from V and 6 bases from J; junction bases left unmatched: 17. The CDR3 sequence is CAWSLAGAGSGGEQYF. CDR3 bases: TGTGCCTGGAGCCTAGCCGGAGCGGGGTCCGGGGGCGAGCAGTACTTC.

CDR3 in amino acids: CASSVGFETQYF. CDR3 DNA sequence: TGTGCCAGCAGCGTCGGGTTCGAGACCCAGTACTTC. V is TRBV9 and J is TRBJ2-5, with D unclear. There are 12 residues in the CDR3. Looked up from germline, CDR1 is SGDLS and CDR2 is YYNGEE. V lost 2 bases and J 5 bases, leaving 7 bases between the germline ends.

The chain uses TRBV6-5 and TRBJ1-6; 7 nucleotides match TRBD1. Unmatched junction bases numbered 6, after V lost 4 bases and J lost 6 bases. Per germline, CDR1 MNHEY and CDR2 SVGAGI. The CDR3 has 15 amino acids. This CDR3 reads CASSSHSGGNSPLHF. The CDR3 nucleotides read TGTGCCAGCAGTTCTCATTCAGGGGGTAATTCACCCCTCCACTTT.

The chain recombines TRBV9 with TRBJ1-3; 9 bases line up with TRBD1. Germline trimming cut 3 bases from V and 2 bases from J; bases unmatched to any gene: 9. Germline values: CDR1 SGDLS, CDR2 YYNGEE. The CDR3 is made up of 17 amino acids. The CDR3 sequence: CASSATGTGTPGNTIYF. The CDR3 bases are TGTGCCAGCAGCGCGACGGGGACAGGGACTCCTGGAAACACCATATATTTT.

The chain combines TRBV4-1 with TRBJ2-1; 8 bases align to TRBD1. J lost 10 bases, V lost 1 base, and 12 bases had no gene match. The CDR3 contains 16 residues. CDR1 MGHRA and CDR2 YSYEKL come from the germline V gene. DNA of the CDR3: TGCGCCAGCAGCCAAGGCCCGGACAGGGTAATCAAGGAGCAGTTCTTC. Protein product: CASSQGPDRVIKEQFF.

This clone turned up a few times. The chain joins TRBV5-4 to TRBJ2-2; perhaps TRBD1 as D (6 bases). Germline V gene sequence: CDR1 SGHNT, CDR2 YYREEE (reference sequence). The germline V and J ends were trimmed by 4 bases and 7 bases, with 17 bases remaining between them. CDR3 length equals 15 residues. The CDR3: CASSRRDILYGELFF. The CDR3 DNA follows: TGTGCCAGCAGCCGCCGGGACATTTTATACGGGGAGCTGTTTTTT. Supplemented by reference TRBV5-4 and TRBJ2-2, the full variable domain reads ETGVTQSPTHLIKTRGQQVTLRCSSQSGHNTVSWYQQALGQGPQFIFQYYREEENGRGNFPPRFSGLQFPNYSSELNVNALELDDSALYLCASSRRDILYGELFFGEGSRLTVL.

The chain uses TRBV7-2 and TRBJ2-2, with D unresolved. Germline values: CDR1 SGHTA, CDR2 FQGNSA. The CDR3 contains 15 residues. V was shortened by 2 bases and J by 4 bases, with 11 bases between the two germline ends. CDR3 in amino acids: CASSLKAGGTGELFF. As DNA, the CDR3 is TGTGCCAGCAGCTTAAAGGCTGGCGGCACCGGGGAGCTGTTTTTT.

This chain links TRBV6-6 with TRBJ1-2; TRBD1 is a possible D gene (6 bases). This CDR3 has 14 amino acids. Germline V lookup: CDR1 MNHNY, CDR2 SVGAGI (reference sequence). Trimming cost V 5 bases and J 8 bases, with 18 bases left between them. The CDR3 sequence is CASSRQGTTGGYTF. In DNA form, the CDR3 reads TGTGCCAGCAGTCGGCAAGGGACAACTGGGGGCTACACCTTC.

This clone was detected only once. The genes are TRBV5-4 and TRBJ1-6, with 10 bases that match TRBD1. Trimming took 6 bases from V and 9 from J; bases not matched to a gene: 6. CDR1 and CDR2 (germline): SGHNT, YYREEE (reference sequence). This CDR3 is built from 14 residues. The CDR3, as DNA: TGTGCCAGCAAGCCCGGGACAGGGGTTTCACCCCTCCACTTT. It specifies CASKPGTGVSPLHF.

The chain joins TRBV12-3 or TRBV12-4 to TRBJ1-1; D call uncertain. The V gene lost 5 bases and the J gene lost 8 bases, with 15 bases spanning the gap. This CDR3 spans 13 amino acids. CDR3 amino acids: CASSPGWTGEAFF. The DNA of the CDR3 is TGTGCCAGCAGTCCTGGTTGGACTGGAGAAGCTTTCTTT.

The genes are TRBV29-1 and TRBJ1-5, with D unclear. The CDR3 covers 12 residues. With 5 bases removed from V and 3 bases from J, the gap between germline ends came to 8 bases. The V gene's germline CDR1 is SQVTM and CDR2 ANQGSEA. The DNA for the CDR3 is TGCAGCGTTAAACAGCCCAATCAGCCCCAGCATTTT. Protein: CSVKQPNQPQHF.

The chain links TRBV30 to TRBJ1-2, with TRBD1 matching 11 bases. The CDR3 totals 13 residues. CDR1 is GTSNPN, CDR2 SVGIG, per germline (reference sequence). The trim removed 5 bases at V and 8 bases at J, leaving 7 bases unmatched. CDR3 protein: CAWSGQGAMGYTF. The CDR3, as DNA: TGTGCCTGGTCTGGACAGGGGGCGATGGGCTACACCTTC.

This chain connects TRBV7-9 to TRBJ1-5; no definite D call. In germline, CDR1 is SEHNR, CDR2 FQNEAQ (reference sequence). The CDR3 contains 13 residues. The germline V and J ends were trimmed by 2 bases and 7 bases, with 9 bases remaining between them. CDR3 residues: CASSLIGGQPQHF. As DNA, the CDR3 is TGTGCCAGCAGCTTAATTGGCGGGCAGCCCCAGCATTTT.

V and J are TRBV13 and TRBJ1-2; D perhaps matches TRBD1 (6 bases). The CDR3 is 14 residues long. The V end lost 5 bases, the J end lost 5 bases, and 15 bases lay between the germline ends. Germline-derived CDR1 and CDR2 are PRHDT and FYEKMQ (reference sequence). CDR3 nucleotides: TGTGCCAGCAGCCCCGGACAGCGGTGGTATGGCTACACCTTC. This encodes CASSPGQRWYGYTF.

The genes are TRBV5-8 and TRBJ1-2; D call uncertain. The CDR3 consists of 14 residues. CDR1 is SGHTS, CDR2 YDEGEE, per germline. V gave up 2 bases and J gave up 3 bases, with 11 bases separating them. CDR3: CASSFDREDYGYTF. In DNA form, the CDR3 reads TGTGCCAGCAGCTTTGATCGGGAGGACTATGGCTACACCTTC.

The J gene is TRBJ1-3, the V gene TRBV6-6, with D unclear. The CDR3 has 12 amino acids. Germline lookup yields CDR1 MNHNY and CDR2 SVGAGI (reference sequence). The V end was cut by 6 bases, the J end by 4 bases, with 7 bases between. This CDR3 reads CASREDGNTIYF. CDR3 sequence (DNA): TGTGCCAGCAGGGAGGACGGAAACACCATATATTTT.